This TCR beta chain was sequenced for a study of T cell changes during pregnancy in multiple sclerosis. Sequenced by immunoSEQ multiplex PCR; TCRdb stores in-frame clones only, minus some. The sample carries 35,000 to 40,000 clones, more than 90% recorded once. This receptor was taken from a female donor with multiple sclerosis, enrolled in a pregnancy study. Source: CD8+ T cells from peripheral blood mononuclear cells, taken in the third trimester of pregnancy.

The CDR3 reads CASSYRTGPSRGELFF. The CDR3 DNA follows: TGTGCCAGCAGTTACCGGACAGGACCATCGAGGGGGGAGCTGTTTTTT. The chain joins TRBV6-5 to TRBJ2-2; 7 bases agree with TRBD1. From germline, CDR1 is MNHEY and CDR2 SVGAGI. V lost 2 bases, J lost 8 bases, and 11 bases stayed unmatched. This CDR3 has 16 amino acids.